This T cell receptor beta chain derives from a study of T cell responses to AZD1222 COVID-19 vaccine. Sequencing was performed with immunoSEQ multiplex PCR; in TCRdb, only in-frame clones are kept and a portion is missing. The sample shows 100,000 to 150,000 clones, 90% of them seen only once. Sequencing was performed on peripheral blood, taken on day 0 of MenACWY control vaccination. This receptor was identified in an adult in good health.

CDR3 amino acids: CASSPPRDRVEQYF. The CDR3 bases are TGTGCCAGCTCACCACCCCGGGACAGGGTCGAGCAGTACTTC. V and J are TRBV18 and TRBJ2-7; 9 bases align to TRBD1. Trimming cost V 0 bases and J 6 bases; bases outside gene matches: 3. The CDR3 loop spans 14 amino acids. Per germline, CDR1 KGHSH and CDR2 LQKENI.